This TCR beta chain was retrieved from a study of preoperative IRX-2 immunotherapy in early breast cancer. Points on this clone: One junction end does not reproduce the germline sequence, and a read error may be involved.

The CDR3 has 15 amino acids. Germline CDR1 and CDR2: LNHNV and YYDKDF (reference sequence). Assay: immunoSEQ multiplex PCR; the TCRdb copy retains only in-frame clones and omits some. The table includes about 27,000 clones, roughly 80% detected once. Described treatment: preoperative locoregional IRX-2 cytokine immunotherapy. Preoperative locoregional IRX-2 cytokine immunotherapy was tested in the phase Ib source study. The sequence was collected from a human donor with breast cancer. Sequencing used lymph node tissue, obtained before IRX-2 immunotherapy. This chain joins TRBV15 and TRBJ1-3; maybe TRBD1 (5 bases). CDR3 coding DNA: TGTGCCACCAGTAGAGATAGGAACAGGGGAAACACCATATATTTT. It yields the protein CATSRDRNRGNTIYF.